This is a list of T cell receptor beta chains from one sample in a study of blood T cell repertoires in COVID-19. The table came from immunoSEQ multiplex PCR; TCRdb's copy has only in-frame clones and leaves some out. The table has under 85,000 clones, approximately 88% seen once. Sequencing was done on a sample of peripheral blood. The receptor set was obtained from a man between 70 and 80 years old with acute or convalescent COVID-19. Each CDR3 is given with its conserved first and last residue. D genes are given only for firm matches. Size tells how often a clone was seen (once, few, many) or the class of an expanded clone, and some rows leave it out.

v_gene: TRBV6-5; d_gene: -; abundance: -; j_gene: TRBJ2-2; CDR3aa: CASRLTDKGGELFF; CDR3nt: TGTGCCAGCAGACTGACAGATAAGGGCGGGGAGCTGTTTTTT
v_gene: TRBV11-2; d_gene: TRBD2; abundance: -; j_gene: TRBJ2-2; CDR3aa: CASSLGGAGGPNTGELFF; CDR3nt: TGTGCCAGCAGCTTAGGTGGAGCGGGAGGGCCAAACACCGGGGAGCTGTTTTTT
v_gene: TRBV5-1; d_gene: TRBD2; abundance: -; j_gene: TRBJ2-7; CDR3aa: CASSTLAGSSYEQYF; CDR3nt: TGCGCCAGCAGCACACTAGCGGGGTCGTCCTACGAGCAGTACTTC
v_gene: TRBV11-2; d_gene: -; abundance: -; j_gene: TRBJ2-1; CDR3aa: CASSLAWPNTEQFF; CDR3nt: TGTGCCAGCAGCTTAGCTTGGCCGAACACTGAGCAGTTCTTC
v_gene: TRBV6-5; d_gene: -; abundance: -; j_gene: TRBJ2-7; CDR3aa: CASSYEGTNEQYF; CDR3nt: TGTGCCAGCAGTTACGAGGGTACTAACGAGCAGTACTTC
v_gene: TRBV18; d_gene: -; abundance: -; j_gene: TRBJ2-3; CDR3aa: CASSPSGGGPDTQYF; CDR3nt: TGTGCCAGCTCACCTAGCGGAGGGGGCCCAGATACGCAGTATTTT
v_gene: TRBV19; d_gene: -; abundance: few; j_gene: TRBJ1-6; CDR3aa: CASRPGINSPLHF; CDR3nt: TGTGCCAGTAGGCCAGGGATTAATTCACCCCTCCACTTT
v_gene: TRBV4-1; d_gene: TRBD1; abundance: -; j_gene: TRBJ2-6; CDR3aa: CASSGDRGLSGANVLTF; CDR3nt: TGCGCCAGCAGCGGGGACAGAGGCCTTTCTGGGGCCAACGTCCTGACTTTC
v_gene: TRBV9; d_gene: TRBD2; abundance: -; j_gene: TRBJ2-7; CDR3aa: CASSVSSLAESYEQYF; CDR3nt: TGTGCCAGCAGCGTATCTTCCCTAGCGGAGTCCTACGAGCAGTACTTC
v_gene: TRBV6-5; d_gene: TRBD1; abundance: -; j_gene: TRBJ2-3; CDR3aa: CASSKRDRGTDTQYF; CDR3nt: TGTGCCAGCAGTAAACGTGACAGGGGAACAGATACGCAGTATTTT
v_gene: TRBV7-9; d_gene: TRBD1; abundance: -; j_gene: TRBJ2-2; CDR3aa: CASSPRDRDAGELFF; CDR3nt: TGTGCCAGCAGCCCTAGGGACAGGGATGCCGGGGAGCTGTTTTTT
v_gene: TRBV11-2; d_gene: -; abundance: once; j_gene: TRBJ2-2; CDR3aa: CASSLGRGITGELFF; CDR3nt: TGTGCCAGCAGCTTAGGTCGGGGAATCACCGGGGAGCTGTTTTTT
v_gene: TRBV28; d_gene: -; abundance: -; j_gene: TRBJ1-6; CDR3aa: CASSSSAGRIYNSPLHF; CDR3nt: TGTGCCAGCAGCTCTAGCGCAGGCAGAATATATAATTCACCCCTCCACTTT
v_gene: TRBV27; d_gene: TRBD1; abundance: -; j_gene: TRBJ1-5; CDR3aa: CASSRGTGDNQPQHF; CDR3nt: TGTGCCAGCAGTCGGGGGACAGGGGACAATCAGCCCCAGCATTTT
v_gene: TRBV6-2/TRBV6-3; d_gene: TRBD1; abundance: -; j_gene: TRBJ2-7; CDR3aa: CASSSGYRGNEQYF; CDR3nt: TGTGCCAGCAGTTCTGGTTACAGGGGCAACGAGCAGTACTTC
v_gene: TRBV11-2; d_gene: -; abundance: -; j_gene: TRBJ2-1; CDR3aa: CASSLRRGTNNEQFF; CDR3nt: TGTGCCAGCAGCTTACGTAGGGGGACCAACAATGAGCAGTTCTTC
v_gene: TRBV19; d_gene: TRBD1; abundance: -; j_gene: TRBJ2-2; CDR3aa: CASRRDRYTGELFF; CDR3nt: TGTGCCAGTAGAAGGGACAGATACACCGGGGAGCTGTTTTTT
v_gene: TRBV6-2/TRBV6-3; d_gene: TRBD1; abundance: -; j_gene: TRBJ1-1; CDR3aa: CASSRRTGPVFTEAFF; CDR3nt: TGTGCCAGCAGTCGGCGGACAGGGCCCGTGTTCACTGAAGCTTTCTTT
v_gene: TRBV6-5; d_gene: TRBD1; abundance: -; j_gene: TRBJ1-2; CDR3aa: CATQTGVDYGYTF; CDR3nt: TGTGCCACCCAGACAGGGGTAGACTATGGCTACACCTTC
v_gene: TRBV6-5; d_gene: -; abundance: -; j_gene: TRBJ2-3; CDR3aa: CASSPLASRTDTQYF; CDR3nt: TGTGCCAGCAGTCCACTAGCATCTAGAACAGATACGCAGTATTTT
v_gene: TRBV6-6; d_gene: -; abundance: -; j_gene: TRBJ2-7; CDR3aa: CASSPGGQKTYEQYF; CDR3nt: TGTGCCAGCAGTCCTGGAGGACAGAAGACCTACGAGCAGTACTTC
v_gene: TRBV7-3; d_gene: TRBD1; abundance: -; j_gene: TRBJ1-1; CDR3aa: CASSQTAGGITEAFF; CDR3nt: TGTGCCAGCAGCCAAACGGCAGGGGGTATCACTGAAGCTTTCTTT
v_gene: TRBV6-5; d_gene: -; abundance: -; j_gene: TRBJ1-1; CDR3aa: CAGSGTRNTEAFF; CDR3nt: TGTGCCGGTTCCGGGACAAGAAACACTGAAGCTTTCTTT
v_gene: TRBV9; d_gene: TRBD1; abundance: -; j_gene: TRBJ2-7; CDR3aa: CASSVDPGGGYEQYF; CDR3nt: TGTGCCAGCAGCGTAGATCCAGGGGGTGGCTACGAGCAGTACTTC
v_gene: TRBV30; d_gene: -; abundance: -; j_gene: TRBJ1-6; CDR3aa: CAWSPGNNSPLHF; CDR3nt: TGTGCCTGGAGTCCCGGTAATAATTCACCCCTCCACTTT
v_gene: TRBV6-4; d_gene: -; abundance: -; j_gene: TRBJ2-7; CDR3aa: CASPNRVGTNEQYF; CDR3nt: TGTGCCAGTCCAAACAGGGTGGGGACTAACGAGCAGTACTTC
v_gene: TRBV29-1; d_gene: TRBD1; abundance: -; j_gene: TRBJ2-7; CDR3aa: CSVGDRSYEQYF; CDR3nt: TGCAGCGTCGGGGACAGAAGTTACGAGCAGTACTTC
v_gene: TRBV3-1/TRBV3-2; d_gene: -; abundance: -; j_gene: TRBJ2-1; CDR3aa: CASSQVPTLINEQFF; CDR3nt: TGTGCCAGCAGCCAAGTCCCTACTCTCATCAATGAGCAGTTCTTC
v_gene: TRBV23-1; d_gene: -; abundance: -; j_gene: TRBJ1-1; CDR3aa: CASSQSLELNTEAFF; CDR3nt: TGCGCCAGCAGTCAATCATTAGAGCTGAACACTGAAGCTTTCTTT
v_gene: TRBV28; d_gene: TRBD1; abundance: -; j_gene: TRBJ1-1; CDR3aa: CASDDRGNTEAFF; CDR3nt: TGTGCCAGTGACGACAGGGGTAACACTGAAGCTTTCTTT
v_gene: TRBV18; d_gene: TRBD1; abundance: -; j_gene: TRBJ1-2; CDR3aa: CASSPQGAEPYGYTF; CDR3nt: TGTGCCAGCTCACCACAGGGGGCAGAACCCTATGGCTACACCTTC
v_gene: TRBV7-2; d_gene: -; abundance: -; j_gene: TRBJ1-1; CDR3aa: CASSHDWGWDTEAFF; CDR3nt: TGTGCCAGCAGCCATGACTGGGGCTGGGACACTGAAGCTTTCTTT
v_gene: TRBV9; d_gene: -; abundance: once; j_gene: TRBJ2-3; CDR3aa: CASSVSSLLRDTQYF; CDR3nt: TGTGCCAGCAGCGTCTCTAGTCTTTTACGGGATACGCAGTATTTT
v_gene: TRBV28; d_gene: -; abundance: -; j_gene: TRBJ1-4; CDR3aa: CASSTPGGYKLFF; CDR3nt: TGTGCCAGCAGTACCCCGGGGGGCTATAAACTGTTTTTT
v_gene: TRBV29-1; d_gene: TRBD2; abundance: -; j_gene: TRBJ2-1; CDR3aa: CSVESSGDHYNEQFF; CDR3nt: TGCAGCGTTGAATCTAGCGGAGATCACTACAATGAGCAGTTCTTC
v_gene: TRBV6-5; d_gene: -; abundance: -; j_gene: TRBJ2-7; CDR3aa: CASSYSGNSYEQYF; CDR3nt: TGTGCCAGCAGTTACTCGGGCAACTCCTACGAGCAGTACTTC
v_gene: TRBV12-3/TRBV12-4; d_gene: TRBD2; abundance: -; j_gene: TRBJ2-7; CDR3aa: CASRASGAYEQYF; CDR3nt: TGTGCCAGCAGAGCTAGCGGGGCCTACGAGCAGTACTTC
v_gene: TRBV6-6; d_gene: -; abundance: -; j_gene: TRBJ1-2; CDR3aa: CASSYLYGYTF; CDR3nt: TGTGCCAGCAGTTACCTCTATGGCTACACCTTC
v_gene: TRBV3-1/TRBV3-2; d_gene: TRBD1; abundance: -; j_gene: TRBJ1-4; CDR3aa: CASSPTTGQGVEKLFF; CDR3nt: TGTGCCAGCAGCCCTACCACGGGACAGGGGGTTGAAAAACTGTTTTTT
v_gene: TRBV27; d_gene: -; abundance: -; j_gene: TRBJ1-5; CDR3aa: CASSPGSPTSNQPQHF; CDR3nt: TGTGCCAGCAGTCCCGGGAGCCCGACTAGCAATCAGCCCCAGCATTTT
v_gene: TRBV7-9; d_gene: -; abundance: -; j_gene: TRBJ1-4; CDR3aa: CASSLLPEKLFF; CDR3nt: TGTGCCAGCAGCTTACTTCCCGAAAAACTGTTTTTT
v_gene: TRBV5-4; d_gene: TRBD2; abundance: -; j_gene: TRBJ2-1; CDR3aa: CASSTPGLAYSSYNEQFF; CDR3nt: TGTGCCAGCAGCACACCGGGACTAGCGTACAGCTCCTACAATGAGCAGTTCTTC
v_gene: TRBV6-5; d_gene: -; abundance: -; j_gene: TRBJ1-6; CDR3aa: CASSPSPGVNSPLHF; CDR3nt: TGTGCCAGCAGTCCCTCCCCAGGGGTCAATTCACCCCTCCACTTT
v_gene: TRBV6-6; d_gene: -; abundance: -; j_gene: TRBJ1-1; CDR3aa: CASDLGSNTEAFF; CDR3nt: TGTGCCAGCGACTTAGGCAGCAACACTGAAGCTTTCTTT
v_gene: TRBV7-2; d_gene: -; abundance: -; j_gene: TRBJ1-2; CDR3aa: CASGARHTDGYTF; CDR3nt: TGTGCCAGCGGAGCTCGCCATACGGATGGCTACACCTTC
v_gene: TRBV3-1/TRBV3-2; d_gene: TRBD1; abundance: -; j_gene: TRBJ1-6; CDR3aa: CASSQDQGGSASPLHF; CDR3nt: TGTGCCAGCAGCCAAGATCAGGGGGGCTCGGCTTCACCCCTCCACTTT
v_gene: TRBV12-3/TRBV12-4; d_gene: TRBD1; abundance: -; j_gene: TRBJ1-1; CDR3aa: CASSTGGRTEAFF; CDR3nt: TGTGCCAGCAGTACAGGGGGTCGGACTGAAGCTTTCTTT
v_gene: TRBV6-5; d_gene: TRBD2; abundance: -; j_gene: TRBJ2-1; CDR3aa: CAILWGLPYNEQFF; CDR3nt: TGTGCCATCCTATGGGGACTACCTTACAATGAGCAGTTCTTC
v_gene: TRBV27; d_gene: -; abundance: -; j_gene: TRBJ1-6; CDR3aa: CAISLRLRTQAGILHF; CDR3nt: TGTGCCATTTCTCTGAGGCTTAGGACACAGGCGGGAATCCTCCACTTT
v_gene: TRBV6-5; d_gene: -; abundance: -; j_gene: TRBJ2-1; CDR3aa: CASQEGLGNEQFF; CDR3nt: TGTGCCAGCCAGGAAGGACTTGGAAATGAGCAGTTCTTC
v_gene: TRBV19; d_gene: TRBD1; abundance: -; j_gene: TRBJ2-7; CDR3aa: CASSRSPGQGSYEQYF; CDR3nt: TGTGCCAGTAGTAGATCCCCCGGACAGGGGTCCTACGAGCAGTACTTC
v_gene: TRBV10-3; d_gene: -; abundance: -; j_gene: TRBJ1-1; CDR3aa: CAISDNPGTGDTEAFF; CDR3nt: TGTGCCATCAGTGACAACCCGGGGACGGGGGACACTGAAGCTTTCTTT
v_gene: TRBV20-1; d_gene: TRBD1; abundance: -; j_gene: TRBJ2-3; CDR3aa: CSASFYGTGGNIRTDTQYF; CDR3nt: TGCAGTGCTAGTTTTTATGGGACAGGGGGCAATATTAGGACAGATACGCAGTATTTT
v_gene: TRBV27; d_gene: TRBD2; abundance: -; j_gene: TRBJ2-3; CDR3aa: CASSLWAGETDTQYF; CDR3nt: TGTGCCAGCAGTTTATGGGCGGGGGAGACAGATACGCAGTATTTT